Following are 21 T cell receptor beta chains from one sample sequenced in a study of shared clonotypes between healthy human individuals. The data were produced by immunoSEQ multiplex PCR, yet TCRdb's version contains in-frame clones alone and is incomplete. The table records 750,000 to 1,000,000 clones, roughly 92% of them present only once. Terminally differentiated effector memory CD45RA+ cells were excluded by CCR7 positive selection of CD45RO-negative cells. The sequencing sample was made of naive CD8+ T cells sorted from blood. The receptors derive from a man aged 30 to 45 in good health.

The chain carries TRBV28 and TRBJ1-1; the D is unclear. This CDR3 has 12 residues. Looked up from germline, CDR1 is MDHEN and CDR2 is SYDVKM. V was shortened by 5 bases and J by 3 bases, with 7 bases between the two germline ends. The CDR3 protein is CASSGVDTEAFF. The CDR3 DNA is TGTGCCAGCAGTGGGGTGGACACTGAAGCTTTCTTT.

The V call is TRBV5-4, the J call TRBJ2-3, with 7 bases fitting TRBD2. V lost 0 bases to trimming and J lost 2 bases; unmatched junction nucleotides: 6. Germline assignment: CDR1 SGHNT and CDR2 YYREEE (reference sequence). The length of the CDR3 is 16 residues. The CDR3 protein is CASSLAIRGDTDTQYF. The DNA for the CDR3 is TGTGCCAGCAGCTTGGCCATTCGGGGGGACACAGATACGCAGTATTTT.

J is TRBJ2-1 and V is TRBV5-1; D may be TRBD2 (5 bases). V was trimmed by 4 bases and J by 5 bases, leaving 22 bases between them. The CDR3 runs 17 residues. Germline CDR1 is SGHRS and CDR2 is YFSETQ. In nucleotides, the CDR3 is TGCGCCAGCAGCCCTCTGAGAAGCGGCCTATGGAACAATGAGCAGTTCTTC. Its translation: CASSPLRSGLWNNEQFF.

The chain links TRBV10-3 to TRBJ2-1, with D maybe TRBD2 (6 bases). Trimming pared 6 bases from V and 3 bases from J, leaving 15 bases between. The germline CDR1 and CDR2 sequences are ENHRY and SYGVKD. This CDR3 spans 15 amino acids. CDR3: CAIRGPGLSYNEQFF. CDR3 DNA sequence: TGTGCCATCAGGGGACCGGGACTTAGCTACAATGAGCAGTTCTTC.

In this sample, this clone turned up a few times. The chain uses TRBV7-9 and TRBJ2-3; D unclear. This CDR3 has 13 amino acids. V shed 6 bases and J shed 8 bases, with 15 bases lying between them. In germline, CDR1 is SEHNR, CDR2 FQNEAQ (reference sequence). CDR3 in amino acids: CASRYPLFSTQYF. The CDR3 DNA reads TGTGCCAGCAGGTATCCTCTGTTCAGTACGCAGTATTTT.

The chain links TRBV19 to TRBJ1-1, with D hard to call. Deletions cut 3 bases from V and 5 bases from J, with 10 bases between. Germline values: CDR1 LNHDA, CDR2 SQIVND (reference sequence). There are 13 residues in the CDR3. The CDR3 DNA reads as TGTGCCAGTAGTATTTGGGAAGGGACTGAAGCTTTCTTT. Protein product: CASSIWEGTEAFF.

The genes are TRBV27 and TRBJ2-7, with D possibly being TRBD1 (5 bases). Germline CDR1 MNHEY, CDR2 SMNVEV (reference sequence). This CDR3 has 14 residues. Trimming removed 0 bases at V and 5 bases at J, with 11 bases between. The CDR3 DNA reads TGTGCCAGCAGTTTATCAGGGGTTCGGAACGAGCAGTACTTC. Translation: CASSLSGVRNEQYF.

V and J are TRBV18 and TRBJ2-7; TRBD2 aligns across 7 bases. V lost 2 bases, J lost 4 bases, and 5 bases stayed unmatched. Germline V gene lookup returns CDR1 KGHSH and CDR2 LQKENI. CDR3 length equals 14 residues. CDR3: CASSPSGGSYEQYF. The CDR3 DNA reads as TGTGCCAGCTCACCATCGGGGGGTTCGTACGAGCAGTACTTC.

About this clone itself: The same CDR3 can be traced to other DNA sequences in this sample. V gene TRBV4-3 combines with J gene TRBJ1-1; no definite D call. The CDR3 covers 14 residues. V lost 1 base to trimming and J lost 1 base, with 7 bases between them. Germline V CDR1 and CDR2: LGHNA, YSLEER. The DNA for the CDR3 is TGCGCCAGCAGCCAAGGGACCCAGAACACTGAAGCTTTCTTT. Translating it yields CASSQGTQNTEAFF.

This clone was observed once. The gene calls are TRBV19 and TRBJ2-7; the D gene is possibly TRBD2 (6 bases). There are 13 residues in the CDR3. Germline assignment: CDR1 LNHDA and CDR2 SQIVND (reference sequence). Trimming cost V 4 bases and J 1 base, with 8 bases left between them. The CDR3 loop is CASSNGGSYEQYF. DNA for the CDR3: TGTGCCAGTAGTAACGGGGGTTCCTACGAGCAGTACTTC.

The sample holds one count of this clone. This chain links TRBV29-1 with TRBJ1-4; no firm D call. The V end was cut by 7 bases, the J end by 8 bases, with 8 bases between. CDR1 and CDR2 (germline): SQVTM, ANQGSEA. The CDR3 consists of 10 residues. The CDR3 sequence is CSALREKLFF. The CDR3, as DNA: TGCAGCGCCCTAAGGGAAAAACTGTTTTTT.

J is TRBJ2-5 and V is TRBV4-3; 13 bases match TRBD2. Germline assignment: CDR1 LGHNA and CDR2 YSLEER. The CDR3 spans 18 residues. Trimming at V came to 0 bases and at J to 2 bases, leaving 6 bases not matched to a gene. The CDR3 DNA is TGCGCCAGCAGCCAAGATCTTGGACTAGCGGGAGATCAAGAGACCCAGTACTTC. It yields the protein CASSQDLGLAGDQETQYF.

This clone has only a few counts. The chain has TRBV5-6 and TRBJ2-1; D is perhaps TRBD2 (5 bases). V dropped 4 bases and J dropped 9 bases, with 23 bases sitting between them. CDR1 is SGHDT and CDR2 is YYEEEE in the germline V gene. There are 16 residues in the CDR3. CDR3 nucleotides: TGTGCCAGCAGCCAATTCCGGGGAGAGCGAATGAGTGAGCAGTTCTTC. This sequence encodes CASSQFRGERMSEQFF.

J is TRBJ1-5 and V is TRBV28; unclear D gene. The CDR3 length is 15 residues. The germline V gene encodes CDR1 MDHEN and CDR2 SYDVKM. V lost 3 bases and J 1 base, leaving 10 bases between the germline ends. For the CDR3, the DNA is TGTGCCAGCAGTTTCCCATTTTTAAGCAATCAGCCCCAGCATTTT. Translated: CASSFPFLSNQPQHF.

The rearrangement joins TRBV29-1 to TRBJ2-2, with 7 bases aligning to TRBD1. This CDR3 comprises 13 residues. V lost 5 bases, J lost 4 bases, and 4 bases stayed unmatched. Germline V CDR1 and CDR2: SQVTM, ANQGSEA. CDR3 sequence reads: CSVSDRATGELFF. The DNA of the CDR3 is TGCAGCGTTAGCGACAGGGCCACCGGGGAGCTGTTTTTT.

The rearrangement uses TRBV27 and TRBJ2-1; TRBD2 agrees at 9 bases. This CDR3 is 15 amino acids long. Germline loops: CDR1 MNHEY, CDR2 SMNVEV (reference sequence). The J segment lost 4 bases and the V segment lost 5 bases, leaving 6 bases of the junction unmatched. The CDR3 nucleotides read TGTGCCAGCAGTAAATTTAGCGGGAGTTACAATGAGCAGTTCTTC. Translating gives CASSKFSGSYNEQFF.

The CDR3 nucleotides read TGTGCCAGCAGCCAAGAGATTGAGCGGGAGTTTGGCAATGAGCAGTTCTTC. This codes for CASSQEIEREFGNEQFF. The gene calls are TRBV4-2 and TRBJ2-1; 8 bases fit TRBD2. The CDR3 consists of 17 residues. Germline V CDR1 and CDR2: LGHNA, YNFKEQ. The V segment lost 0 bases and the J segment 6 bases; nucleotides outside the gene matches: 10.

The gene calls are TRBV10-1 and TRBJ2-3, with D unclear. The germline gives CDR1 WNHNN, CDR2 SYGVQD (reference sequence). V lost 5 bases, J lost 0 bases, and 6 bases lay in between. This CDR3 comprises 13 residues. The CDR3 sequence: CASSSSSTDTQYF. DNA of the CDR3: TGCGCCAGCAGTTCCAGCAGCACAGATACGCAGTATTTT.

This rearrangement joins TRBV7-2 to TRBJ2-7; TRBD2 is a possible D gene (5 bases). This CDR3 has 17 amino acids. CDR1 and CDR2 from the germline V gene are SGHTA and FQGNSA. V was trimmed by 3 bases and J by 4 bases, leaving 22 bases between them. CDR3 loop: CASSFQSPGSRGYEQYF. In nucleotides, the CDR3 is TGTGCCAGCAGCTTTCAATCCCCCGGCAGTCGGGGTTACGAGCAGTACTTC.

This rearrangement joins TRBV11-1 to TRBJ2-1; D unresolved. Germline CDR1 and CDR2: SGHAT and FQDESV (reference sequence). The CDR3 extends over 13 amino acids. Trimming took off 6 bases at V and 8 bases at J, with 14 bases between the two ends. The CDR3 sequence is CASRHKSSDEQFF. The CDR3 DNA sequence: TGTGCCAGCAGACATAAGTCTTCCGATGAGCAGTTCTTC.

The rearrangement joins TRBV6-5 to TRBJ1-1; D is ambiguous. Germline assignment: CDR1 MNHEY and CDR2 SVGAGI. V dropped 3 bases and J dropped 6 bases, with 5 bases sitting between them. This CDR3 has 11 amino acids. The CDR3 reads CASSYRAEAFF. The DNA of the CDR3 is TGTGCCAGCAGTTATCGCGCTGAAGCTTTCTTT.